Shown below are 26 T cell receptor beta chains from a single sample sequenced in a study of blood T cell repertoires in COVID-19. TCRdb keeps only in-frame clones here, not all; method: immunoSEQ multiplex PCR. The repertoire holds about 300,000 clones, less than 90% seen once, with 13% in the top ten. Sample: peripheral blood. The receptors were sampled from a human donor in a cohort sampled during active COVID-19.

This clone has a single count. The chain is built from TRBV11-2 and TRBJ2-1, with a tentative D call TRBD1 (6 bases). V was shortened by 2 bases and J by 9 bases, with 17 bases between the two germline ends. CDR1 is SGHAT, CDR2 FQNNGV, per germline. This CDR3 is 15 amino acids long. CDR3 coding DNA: TGTGCCAGCAGCTTACTGGGGGCGGCCGGTGGTGAGCAGTTCTTC. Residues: CASSLLGAAGGEQFF.

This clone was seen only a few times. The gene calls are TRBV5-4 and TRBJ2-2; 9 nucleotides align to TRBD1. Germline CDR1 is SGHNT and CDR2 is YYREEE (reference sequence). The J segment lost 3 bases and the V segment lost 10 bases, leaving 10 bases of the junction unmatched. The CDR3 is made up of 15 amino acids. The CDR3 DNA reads TGTGCCGGCTATACGACAGGGGGGGACACCGGGGAGCTGTTTTTT. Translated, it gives CAGYTTGGDTGELFF.

CDR3 region: CASLPRLGGGQSEKLFF. DNA for the CDR3: TGTGCCAGCCTTCCTAGATTAGGCGGGGGCCAAAGTGAAAAACTGTTTTTT. The gene calls are TRBV19 and TRBJ1-4, with D possibly TRBD1 on 6 matching bases. Germline V lookup: CDR1 LNHDA, CDR2 SQIVND (reference sequence). V was pared by 9 bases and J by 7 bases, with 27 bases between. The CDR3 covers 17 residues.

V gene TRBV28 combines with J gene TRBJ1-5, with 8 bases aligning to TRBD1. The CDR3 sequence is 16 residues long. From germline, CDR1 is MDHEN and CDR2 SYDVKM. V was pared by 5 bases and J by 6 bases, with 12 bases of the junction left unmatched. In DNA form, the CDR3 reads TGTGCCAGCAGTCCACCAAGGGACAGGAGGGGTCAGCCCCAGCATTTT. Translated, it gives CASSPPRDRRGQPQHF.

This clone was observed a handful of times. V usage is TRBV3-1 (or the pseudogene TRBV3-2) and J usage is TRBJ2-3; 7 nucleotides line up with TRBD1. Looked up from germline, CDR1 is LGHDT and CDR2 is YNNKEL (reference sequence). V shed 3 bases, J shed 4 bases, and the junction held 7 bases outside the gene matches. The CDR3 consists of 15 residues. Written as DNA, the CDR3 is TGTGCCAGCAGCCAGCAGGCAGGGGGATCAGATACGCAGTATTTT. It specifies CASSQQAGGSDTQYF.

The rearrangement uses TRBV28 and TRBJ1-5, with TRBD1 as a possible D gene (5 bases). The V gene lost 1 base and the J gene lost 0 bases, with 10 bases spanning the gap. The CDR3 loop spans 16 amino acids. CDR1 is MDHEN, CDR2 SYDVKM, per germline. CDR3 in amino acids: CASSLYLGVSNQPQHF. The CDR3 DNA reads TGTGCCAGCAGTTTATATCTAGGGGTTAGCAATCAGCCCCAGCATTTT.

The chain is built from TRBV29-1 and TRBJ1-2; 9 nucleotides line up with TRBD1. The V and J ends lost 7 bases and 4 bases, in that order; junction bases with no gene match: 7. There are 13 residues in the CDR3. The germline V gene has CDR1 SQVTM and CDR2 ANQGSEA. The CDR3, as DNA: TGCAGCGCCGGGACAGGGACTTCCTATGGCTACACCTTC. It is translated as CSAGTGTSYGYTF.

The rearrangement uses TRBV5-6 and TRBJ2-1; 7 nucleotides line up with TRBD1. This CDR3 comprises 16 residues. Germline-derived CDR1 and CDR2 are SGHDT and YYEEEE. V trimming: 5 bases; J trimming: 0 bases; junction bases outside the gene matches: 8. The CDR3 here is CASRETGSLSYNEQFF. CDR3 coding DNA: TGTGCCAGCAGGGAGACAGGGTCTCTCTCCTACAATGAGCAGTTCTTC.

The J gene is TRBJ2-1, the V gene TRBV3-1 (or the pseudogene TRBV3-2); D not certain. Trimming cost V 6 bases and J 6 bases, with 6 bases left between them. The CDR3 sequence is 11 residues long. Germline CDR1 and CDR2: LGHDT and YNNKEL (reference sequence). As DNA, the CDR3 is TGTGCCAGCAGTTATATCAATGAGCAGTTCTTC. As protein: CASSYINEQFF.

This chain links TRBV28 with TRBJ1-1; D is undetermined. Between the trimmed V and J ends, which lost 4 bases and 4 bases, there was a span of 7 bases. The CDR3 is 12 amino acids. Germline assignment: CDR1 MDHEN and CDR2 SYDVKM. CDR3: CASSSDLTEAFF. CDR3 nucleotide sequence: TGTGCCAGCAGTTCAGATCTCACTGAAGCTTTCTTT.

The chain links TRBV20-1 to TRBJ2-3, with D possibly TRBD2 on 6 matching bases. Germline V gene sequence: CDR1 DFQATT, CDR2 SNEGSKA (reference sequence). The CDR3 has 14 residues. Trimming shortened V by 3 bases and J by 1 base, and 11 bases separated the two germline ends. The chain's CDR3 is CSASLRGGTDTQYF. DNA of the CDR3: TGCAGTGCTAGTTTGCGGGGCGGCACAGATACGCAGTATTTT.

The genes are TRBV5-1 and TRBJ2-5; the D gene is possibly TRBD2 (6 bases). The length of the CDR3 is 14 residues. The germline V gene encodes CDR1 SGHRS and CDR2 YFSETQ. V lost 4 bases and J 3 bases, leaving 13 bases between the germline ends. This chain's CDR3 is CASSPGTSKETQYF. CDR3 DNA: TGCGCCAGCAGCCCAGGGACTTCGAAAGAGACCCAGTACTTC. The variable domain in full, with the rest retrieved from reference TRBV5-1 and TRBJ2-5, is KAGVTQTPRYLIKTRGQQVTLSCSPISGHRSVSWYQQTPGQGLQFLFEYFSETQRNKGNFPGRFSGRQFSNSRSEMNVSTLELGDSALYLCASSPGTSKETQYFGPGTRLLVL.

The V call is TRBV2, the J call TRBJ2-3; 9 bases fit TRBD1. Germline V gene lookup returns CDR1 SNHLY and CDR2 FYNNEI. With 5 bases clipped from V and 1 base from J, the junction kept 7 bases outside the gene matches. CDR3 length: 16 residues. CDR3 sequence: CASSRDRAGGTDTQYF. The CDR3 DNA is TGTGCCAGCAGTCGGGACAGGGCGGGGGGCACAGATACGCAGTATTTT. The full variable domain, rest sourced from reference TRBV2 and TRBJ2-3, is EPEVTQTPSHQVTQMGQEVILRCVPISNHLYFYWYRQILGQKVEFLVSFYNNEISEKSEIFDDQFSVERPDGSNFTLKIRSTKLEDSAMYFCASSRDRAGGTDTQYFGPGTRLTVL.

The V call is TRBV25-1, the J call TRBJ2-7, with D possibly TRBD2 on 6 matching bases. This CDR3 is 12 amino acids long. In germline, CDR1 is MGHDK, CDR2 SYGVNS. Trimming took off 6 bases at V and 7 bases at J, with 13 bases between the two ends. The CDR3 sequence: CASREGLGEQYF. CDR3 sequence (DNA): TGTGCCAGCAGGGAGGGGTTGGGGGAGCAGTACTTC.

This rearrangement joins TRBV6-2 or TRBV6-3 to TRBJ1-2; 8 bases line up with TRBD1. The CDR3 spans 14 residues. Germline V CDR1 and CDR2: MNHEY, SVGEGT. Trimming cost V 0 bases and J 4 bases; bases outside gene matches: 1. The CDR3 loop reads CASSYSDRVYGYTF. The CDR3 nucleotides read TGTGCCAGCAGTTACTCGGACAGGGTCTATGGCTACACCTTC.

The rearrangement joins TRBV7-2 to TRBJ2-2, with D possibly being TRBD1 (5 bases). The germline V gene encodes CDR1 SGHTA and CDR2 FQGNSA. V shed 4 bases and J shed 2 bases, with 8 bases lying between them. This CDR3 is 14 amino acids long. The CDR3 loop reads CASSWTTNTGELFF. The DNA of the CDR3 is TGTGCCAGCAGCTGGACAACCAACACCGGGGAGCTGTTTTTT.

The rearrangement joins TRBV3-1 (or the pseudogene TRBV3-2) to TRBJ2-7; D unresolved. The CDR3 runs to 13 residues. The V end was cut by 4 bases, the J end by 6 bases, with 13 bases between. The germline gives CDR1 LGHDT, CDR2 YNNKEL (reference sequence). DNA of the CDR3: TGTGCCAGCAGCCCCTACTCGATCTCCGAGCAGTACTTC. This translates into CASSPYSISEQYF.

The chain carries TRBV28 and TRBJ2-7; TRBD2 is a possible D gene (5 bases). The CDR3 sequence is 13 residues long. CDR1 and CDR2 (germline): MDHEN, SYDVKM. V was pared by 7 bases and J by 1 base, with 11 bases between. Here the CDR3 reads CASIPTNSYEQYF. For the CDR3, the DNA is TGTGCCAGCATCCCGACTAATTCCTACGAGCAGTACTTC.

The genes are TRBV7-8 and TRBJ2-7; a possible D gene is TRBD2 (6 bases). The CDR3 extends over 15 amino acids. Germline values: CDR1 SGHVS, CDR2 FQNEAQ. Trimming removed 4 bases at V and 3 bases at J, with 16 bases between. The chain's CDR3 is CASSSLGGQGYEQYF. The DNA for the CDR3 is TGTGCCAGCAGCTCACTCGGGGGTCAGGGCTACGAGCAGTACTTC.

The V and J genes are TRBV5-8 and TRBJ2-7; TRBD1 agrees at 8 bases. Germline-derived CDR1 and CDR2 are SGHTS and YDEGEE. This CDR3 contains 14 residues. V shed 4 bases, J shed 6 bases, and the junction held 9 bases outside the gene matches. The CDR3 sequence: CASSIGQGLGEQYF. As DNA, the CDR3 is TGTGCCAGCAGCATAGGACAGGGTTTAGGCGAGCAGTACTTC.

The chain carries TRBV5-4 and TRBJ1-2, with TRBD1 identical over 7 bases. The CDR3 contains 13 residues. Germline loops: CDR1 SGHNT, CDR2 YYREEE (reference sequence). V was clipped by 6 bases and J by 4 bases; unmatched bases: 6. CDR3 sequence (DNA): TGTGCCAGCACCACAGACAGGGCCTATGGCTACACCTTC. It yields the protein CASTTDRAYGYTF.

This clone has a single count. CDR3 in amino acids: CASSLGGDPSNQPQHF. The CDR3 coding sequence is TGTGCCAGCAGCTTGGGGGGGGACCCTAGCAATCAGCCCCAGCATTTT. This chain connects TRBV5-4 to TRBJ1-5; tentatively, D is TRBD1 (5 bases). The CDR3 is 16 residues long. In germline, CDR1 is SGHNT, CDR2 YYREEE (reference sequence). With 0 bases removed from V and 0 bases from J, the gap between germline ends came to 10 bases. Full variable domain (rest looked up from reference TRBV5-4 and TRBJ1-5): ETGVTQSPTHLIKTRGQQVTLRCSSQSGHNTVSWYQQALGQGPQFIFQYYREEENGRGNFPPRFSGLQFPNYSSELNVNALELDDSALYLCASSLGGDPSNQPQHFGDGTRLSIL.

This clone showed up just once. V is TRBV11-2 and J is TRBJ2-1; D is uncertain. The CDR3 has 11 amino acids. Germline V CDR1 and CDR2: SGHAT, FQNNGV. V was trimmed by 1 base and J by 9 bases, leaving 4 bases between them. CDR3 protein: CASSLGPEQFF. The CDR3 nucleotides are TGTGCCAGCAGCTTAGGGCCTGAGCAGTTCTTC. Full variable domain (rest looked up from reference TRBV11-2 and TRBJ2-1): EAGVAQSPRYKIIEKRQSVAFWCNPISGHATLYWYQQILGQGPKLLIQFQNNGVVDDSQLPKDRFSAERLKGVDSTLKIQPAKLEDSAVYLCASSLGPEQFFGPGTRLTVL.

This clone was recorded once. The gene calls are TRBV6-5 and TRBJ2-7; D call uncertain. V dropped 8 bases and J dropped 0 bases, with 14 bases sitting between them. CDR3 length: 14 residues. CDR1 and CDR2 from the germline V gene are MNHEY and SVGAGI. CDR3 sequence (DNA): TGTGCCAGCTCCCCGGCGGCGAGCTCCTACGAGCAGTACTTC. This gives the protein CASSPAASSYEQYF.

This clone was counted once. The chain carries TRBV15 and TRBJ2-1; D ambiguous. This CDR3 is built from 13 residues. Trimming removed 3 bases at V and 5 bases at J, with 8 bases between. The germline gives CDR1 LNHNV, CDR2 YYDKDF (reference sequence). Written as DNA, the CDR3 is TGTGCCACCAGCAGTCAACTTGACAATGAGCAGTTCTTC. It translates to CATSSQLDNEQFF. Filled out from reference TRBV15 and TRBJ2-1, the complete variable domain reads DAMVIQNPRYQVTQFGKPVTLSCSQTLNHNVMYWYQQKSSQAPKLLFHYYDKDFNNEADTPDNFQSRRPNTSFCFLDIRSPGLGDTAMYLCATSSQLDNEQFFGPGTRLTVL.

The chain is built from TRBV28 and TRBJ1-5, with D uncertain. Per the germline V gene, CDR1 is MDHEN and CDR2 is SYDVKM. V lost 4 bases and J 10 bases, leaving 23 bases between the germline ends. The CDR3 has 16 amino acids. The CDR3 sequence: CASSYVTAEVRIPQHF. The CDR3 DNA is TGTGCCAGCAGTTATGTAACAGCCGAAGTTAGAATTCCCCAGCATTTT. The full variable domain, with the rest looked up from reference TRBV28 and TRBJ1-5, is DVKVTQSSRYLVKRTGEKVFLECVQDMDHENMFWYRQDPGLGLRLIYFSYDVKMKEKGDIPEGYSVSREKKERFSLILESASTNQTSMYLCASSYVTAEVRIPQHFGDGTRLSIL.